These T cell receptor beta chains were read from a single sample in a study of T-cell reconstitution after alpha-beta-depleted transplantation in children. A single record per CDR3 protein comes from TCRdb applying MiXCR to the PCR reads. This table holds roughly 340,000 distinct CDR3 sequences, 15% to 20% found once. Source: PBMCs, mostly from graft donor cells, taken 360 days after TCRalphabeta/CD19-depleted stem cell transplant. The source is a male patient between 2 and 10 years old who had a stem cell transplant for acute lymphoblastic leukemia, so the T cells may come from the graft donor. Each CDR3 is given with its conserved first and last residue. Fields, in order: D gene, V gene, J gene, clone size, CDR3 protein, CDR3 DNA. The D gene is left open where the match is weak. Clone size is shown for a subset of rows, as once, few, many or a class of expanded clone.

d_gene: TRBD1; v_gene: TRBV3-1; j_gene: TRBJ1-2; abundance: .; CDR3aa: CASSQDRYFYGYTF; CDR3nt: TGTGCCAGCAGCCAGGACAGGTACTTCTATGGCTACACCTTC
d_gene: TRBD2; v_gene: TRBV3-1; j_gene: TRBJ2-1; abundance: .; CDR3aa: CASSRSSGRDYNEQFF; CDR3nt: TGTGCCAGCAGCCGATCTAGCGGGCGAGATTACAATGAGCAGTTCTTC
d_gene: TRBD2; v_gene: TRBV6-2/TRBV6-3; j_gene: TRBJ2-5; abundance: .; CDR3aa: CASTITSGHQETQYF; CDR3nt: TGTGCCAGCACCATAACTAGCGGACACCAAGAGACCCAGTACTTC
d_gene: TRBD1; v_gene: TRBV6-5; j_gene: TRBJ1-1; abundance: .; CDR3aa: CASSSQGATEAFF; CDR3nt: TGTGCCAGCAGTTCCCAGGGGGCGACTGAAGCTTTCTTT
d_gene: .; v_gene: TRBV20-1; j_gene: TRBJ2-1; abundance: few; CDR3aa: CSARLGGVGYEQFF; CDR3nt: TGCAGTGCCCGACTAGGGGGAGTTGGCTATGAGCAGTTCTTC
d_gene: .; v_gene: TRBV7-9; j_gene: TRBJ1-3; abundance: few; CDR3aa: CAISTVSSGNTIYF; CDR3nt: TGTGCCATATCGACCGTTAGCTCTGGAAACACCATATATTTT
d_gene: TRBD2; v_gene: TRBV5-6; j_gene: TRBJ2-7; abundance: few; CDR3aa: CASSLTYRTSMVEQYF; CDR3nt: TGTGCCAGCAGCTTGACCTATCGGACTAGTATGGTTGAGCAGTACTTC
d_gene: .; v_gene: TRBV2; j_gene: TRBJ2-5; abundance: few; CDR3aa: CASSEQGGQETQYF; CDR3nt: TGTGCCAGCAGTGAACAGGGGGGGCAAGAGACCCAGTACTTC
d_gene: .; v_gene: TRBV19; j_gene: TRBJ1-4; abundance: .; CDR3aa: CASSLQGIEKLFF; CDR3nt: TGTGCCAGTAGTCTTCAGGGGATTGAAAAACTGTTTTTT
d_gene: .; v_gene: TRBV7-2; j_gene: TRBJ1-4; abundance: few; CDR3aa: CASSLFGGMNNEKLFF; CDR3nt: TGTGCCAGCAGCCTATTTGGGGGAATGAATAATGAAAAACTGTTTTTT
d_gene: .; v_gene: TRBV29-1; j_gene: TRBJ2-7; abundance: many; CDR3aa: CSVARTGNEQYF; CDR3nt: TGCAGCGTTGCCCGCACAGGGAACGAGCAGTACTTC
d_gene: .; v_gene: TRBV7-9; j_gene: TRBJ2-5; abundance: .; CDR3aa: CASSLGPAADQETQYF; CDR3nt: TGTGCCAGCAGCTTAGGGCCGGCGGCGGACCAAGAGACCCAGTACTTC
d_gene: TRBD1; v_gene: TRBV5-6; j_gene: TRBJ1-2; abundance: .; CDR3aa: CASSNDRGYGYTF; CDR3nt: TGTGCCAGCAGCAACGACAGGGGCTATGGCTACACCTTC
d_gene: .; v_gene: TRBV28; j_gene: TRBJ1-4; abundance: .; CDR3aa: CASDDRRLGEKLFF; CDR3nt: TGTGCCAGCGATGACAGGCGACTAGGGGAAAAACTGTTTTTT
d_gene: TRBD1; v_gene: TRBV4-3; j_gene: TRBJ2-5; abundance: .; CDR3aa: CASSQDWVVLGTEETQYF; CDR3nt: TGCGCCAGCAGCCAAGATTGGGTTGTTTTAGGGACAGAAGAGACCCAGTACTTC
d_gene: TRBD2; v_gene: TRBV20-1; j_gene: TRBJ2-5; abundance: many; CDR3aa: CSARGFGGAGGGETQYF; CDR3nt: TGCAGTGCTAGGGGTTTTGGAGGAGCGGGAGGAGGGGAGACCCAGTACTTC
d_gene: TRBD1; v_gene: TRBV20-1; j_gene: TRBJ1-1; abundance: .; CDR3aa: CSPAGQVNTEAFF; CDR3nt: TGCAGTCCCGCGGGACAGGTGAACACTGAAGCTTTCTTT
d_gene: TRBD2; v_gene: TRBV6-2/TRBV6-3; j_gene: TRBJ2-7; abundance: .; CDR3aa: CASIRGGSYEQYF; CDR3nt: TGTGCCAGCATCCGCGGGGGTTCCTACGAGCAGTACTTC
d_gene: TRBD1; v_gene: TRBV6-5; j_gene: TRBJ1-4; abundance: few; CDR3aa: CASSSGQAWVAGGEKLFF; CDR3nt: TGTGCCAGCAGCTCCGGACAGGCCTGGGTTGCCGGGGGCGAAAAACTGTTTTTT
d_gene: .; v_gene: TRBV10-3; j_gene: TRBJ2-7; abundance: .; CDR3aa: CAISPQGGYEQYF; CDR3nt: TGTGCCATCAGCCCCCAGGGCGGATACGAGCAGTACTTC
d_gene: .; v_gene: TRBV13; j_gene: TRBJ2-7; abundance: few; CDR3aa: CASSPRSVYEQYF; CDR3nt: TGTGCCAGCAGCCCTCGGAGTGTCTACGAGCAGTACTTC
d_gene: .; v_gene: TRBV4-1; j_gene: TRBJ2-5; abundance: .; CDR3aa: CASSHATEETQYF; CDR3nt: TGCGCCAGCAGCCACGCGACGGAAGAGACCCAGTACTTC
d_gene: .; v_gene: TRBV7-9; j_gene: TRBJ2-3; abundance: .; CDR3aa: CASSFPSTDTQYF; CDR3nt: TGTGCCAGCAGCTTTCCAAGCACAGATACGCAGTATTTT
d_gene: TRBD1; v_gene: TRBV4-1; j_gene: TRBJ2-7; abundance: few; CDR3aa: CASSQGWTGGFYEQYF; CDR3nt: TGCGCCAGCAGCCAAGGCTGGACAGGGGGTTTCTACGAGCAGTACTTC
d_gene: TRBD2; v_gene: TRBV9; j_gene: TRBJ2-2; abundance: .; CDR3aa: CASSSYSGITGELFF; CDR3nt: TGTGCCAGCAGTTCCTACAGCGGGATTACCGGGGAGCTGTTTTTT
d_gene: TRBD1; v_gene: TRBV7-8; j_gene: TRBJ1-2; abundance: few; CDR3aa: CASSLQGAVYGYTF; CDR3nt: TGTGCCAGCAGCTTACAGGGGGCAGTCTATGGCTACACCTTC
d_gene: TRBD1; v_gene: TRBV9; j_gene: TRBJ2-7; abundance: many; CDR3aa: CASSVGTGDYEQYF; CDR3nt: TGTGCCAGCAGCGTCGGGACAGGGGACTACGAGCAGTACTTC
d_gene: TRBD2; v_gene: TRBV7-3; j_gene: TRBJ2-2; abundance: many; CDR3aa: CASSGSGSITGELFF; CDR3nt: TGTGCCAGCAGTGGTAGCGGGAGCATCACCGGGGAGCTGTTTTTT
d_gene: TRBD2; v_gene: TRBV7-9; j_gene: TRBJ2-7; abundance: .; CDR3aa: CASATGGPYEQYF; CDR3nt: TGTGCCAGCGCCACGGGAGGCCCCTACGAGCAGTACTTC
d_gene: .; v_gene: TRBV12-3/TRBV12-4; j_gene: TRBJ2-3; abundance: many; CDR3aa: CASSFRLPTDTQYF; CDR3nt: TGTGCCAGCAGTTTTCGCCTACCGACAGATACGCAGTATTTT
d_gene: TRBD1; v_gene: TRBV10-3; j_gene: TRBJ2-2; abundance: many; CDR3aa: CAIRIGTGNTGELFF; CDR3nt: TGTGCCATCAGGATCGGGACAGGGAACACCGGGGAGCTGTTTTTT
d_gene: .; v_gene: TRBV28; j_gene: TRBJ2-1; abundance: few; CDR3aa: CASNLRRRDNEQFF; CDR3nt: TGTGCCAGCAACCTCAGGAGAAGGGACAATGAGCAGTTCTTC
d_gene: .; v_gene: TRBV3-1; j_gene: TRBJ2-7; abundance: .; CDR3aa: CASSQGGRWSYEQYF; CDR3nt: TGTGCCAGCAGCCAAGGGGGTAGGTGGTCCTACGAGCAGTACTTC
d_gene: .; v_gene: TRBV5-1; j_gene: TRBJ2-6; abundance: few; CDR3aa: CASSTTSGANVLTF; CDR3nt: TGCGCCAGCAGCACCACCTCTGGGGCCAACGTCCTGACTTTC
d_gene: TRBD1; v_gene: TRBV6-2/TRBV6-3; j_gene: TRBJ2-2; abundance: .; CDR3aa: CASRQGSRPGELFF; CDR3nt: TGTGCCAGCCGACAGGGCTCGAGACCCGGGGAGCTGTTTTTT
d_gene: .; v_gene: TRBV30; j_gene: TRBJ2-5; abundance: .; CDR3aa: CAWSVRQTQYF; CDR3nt: TGTGCCTGGAGTGTACGGCAGACCCAGTACTTC
d_gene: .; v_gene: TRBV5-6; j_gene: TRBJ2-1; abundance: .; CDR3aa: CASSLLGLEPSSYNEQFF; CDR3nt: TGTGCCAGCAGCTTGTTGGGTCTGGAACCCAGCTCCTACAATGAGCAGTTCTTC
d_gene: TRBD2; v_gene: TRBV6-2/TRBV6-3; j_gene: TRBJ2-3; abundance: few; CDR3aa: CASSRSGRADTQYF; CDR3nt: TGTGCCAGCAGTCGTAGCGGGAGAGCAGATACGCAGTATTTT